This is a list of T cell receptor beta chains from one sample in a study of tumor-infiltrating lymphocytes in oesophageal squamous cell carcinoma. Via MiXCR, TCRdb re-called the PCR reads, giving one row per CDR3 protein. The sample has about 11,000 distinct CDR3 sequences; around half are singletons. The source material was esophageal tumor tissue. Receptors were obtained from a male donor with esophageal squamous cell carcinoma. The CDR3 runs from the conserved cysteine through the conserved F or W. D genes are given only for firm matches. A row's size may be missing; if present it is once, few, many or a size class.

clone_size: -; j_call: TRBJ2-5; cdr3_length: 14; d_call: -; v_call: TRBV7-2; cdr3_aa: CASSVTPGGVTQYF; cdr3_nt: TGTGCCAGCAGCGTGACCCCAGGAGGTGTGACCCAGTACTTC
clone_size: -; j_call: TRBJ2-3; cdr3_length: 16; d_call: TRBD2; v_call: TRBV5-1; cdr3_aa: CASSWTSEYPTDTQYF; cdr3_nt: TGCGCCAGCAGCTGGACTAGCGAGTACCCCACAGATACGCAGTATTTT
clone_size: once; j_call: TRBJ1-2; cdr3_length: 14; d_call: -; v_call: TRBV19; cdr3_aa: CASSIAPGTYGYTF; cdr3_nt: TGTGCCAGTAGTATCGCCCCCGGGACTTATGGCTACACCTTC
clone_size: -; j_call: TRBJ2-1; cdr3_length: 15; d_call: TRBD2; v_call: TRBV6-6; cdr3_aa: CASSNRAGDVDEQFF; cdr3_nt: TGTGCCAGCAGTAACCGAGCGGGAGACGTGGATGAGCAGTTCTTC
clone_size: large; j_call: TRBJ2-1; cdr3_length: 12; d_call: -; v_call: TRBV7-3; cdr3_aa: CASSLTRNEQFF; cdr3_nt: TGTGCCAGCAGCTTAACCAGAAATGAGCAGTTCTTC
clone_size: -; j_call: TRBJ2-1; cdr3_length: 14; d_call: -; v_call: TRBV7-4; cdr3_aa: CASSLAGKVNEQFF; cdr3_nt: TGTGCCAGCAGCTTAGCGGGAAAGGTCAATGAGCAGTTCTTC
clone_size: many; j_call: TRBJ1-3; cdr3_length: 11; d_call: -; v_call: TRBV6-1; cdr3_aa: CASLSGNTIYF; cdr3_nt: TGTGCCAGCCTCTCTGGAAACACCATATATTTT
clone_size: few; j_call: TRBJ2-2; cdr3_length: 13; d_call: -; v_call: TRBV11-3; cdr3_aa: CASSSTITGELFF; cdr3_nt: TGTGCCAGCAGCTCCACCATCACCGGGGAGCTGTTTTTT
clone_size: many; j_call: TRBJ1-1; cdr3_length: 13; d_call: -; v_call: TRBV19; cdr3_aa: CASISRGNTEAFF; cdr3_nt: TGTGCCAGTATAAGTAGGGGGAACACTGAAGCTTTCTTT
clone_size: -; j_call: TRBJ1-2; cdr3_length: 13; d_call: -; v_call: TRBV11-2; cdr3_aa: CASSLSFNYGYTF; cdr3_nt: TGTGCCAGCAGCCTTAGCTTTAACTATGGCTACACCTTC
clone_size: once; j_call: TRBJ2-3; cdr3_length: 15; d_call: TRBD2; v_call: TRBV19; cdr3_aa: CASSYVAGRSDTQYF; cdr3_nt: TGTGCCAGTAGTTACGTAGCGGGACGGTCAGATACGCAGTATTTT
clone_size: -; j_call: TRBJ2-5; cdr3_length: 14; d_call: -; v_call: TRBV7-2; cdr3_aa: CASSPGQSRETQYF; cdr3_nt: TGTGCCAGCAGTCCAGGACAGTCCCGAGAGACCCAGTACTTC
clone_size: -; j_call: TRBJ2-5; cdr3_length: 14; d_call: -; v_call: TRBV7-3; cdr3_aa: CASSFGGQGETQYF; cdr3_nt: TGTGCCAGCAGCTTCGGGGGGCAGGGAGAGACCCAGTACTTC
clone_size: -; j_call: TRBJ1-5; cdr3_length: 15; d_call: -; v_call: TRBV2; cdr3_aa: CASRTGAISNQPQHF; cdr3_nt: TGTGCCAGCAGAACCGGGGCCATTAGCAATCAGCCCCAGCATTTT
clone_size: -; j_call: TRBJ1-3; cdr3_length: 15; d_call: -; v_call: TRBV6-4; cdr3_aa: CASRRRGARGNTIYF; cdr3_nt: TGTGCCAGCAGAAGAAGGGGGGCGCGGGGAAACACCATATATTTT
clone_size: few; j_call: TRBJ2-1; cdr3_length: 14; d_call: TRBD2; v_call: TRBV7-2; cdr3_aa: CASSGTSGYNEQFF; cdr3_nt: TGTGCCAGCAGTGGGACTAGCGGATACAATGAGCAGTTCTTC
clone_size: -; j_call: TRBJ2-1; cdr3_length: 11; d_call: -; v_call: TRBV7-4; cdr3_aa: CASRGAYEQFF; cdr3_nt: TGTGCCAGCAGGGGGGCCTATGAGCAGTTCTTC
clone_size: -; j_call: TRBJ1-4; cdr3_length: 16; d_call: -; v_call: TRBV7-2; cdr3_aa: CASSLTSRGSNEKLFF; cdr3_nt: TGTGCCAGCAGCCTAACCTCACGTGGATCTAATGAAAAACTGTTTTTT
clone_size: few; j_call: TRBJ2-1; cdr3_length: 14; d_call: -; v_call: TRBV10-1; cdr3_aa: CASSESISTNEQFF; cdr3_nt: TGCGCCAGCAGTGAGTCGATCTCTACCAATGAGCAGTTCTTC
clone_size: few; j_call: TRBJ2-7; cdr3_length: 14; d_call: -; v_call: TRBV7-3; cdr3_aa: CASSFGGSSAEQYF; cdr3_nt: TGTGCCAGCAGCTTCGGTGGGAGTTCAGCCGAGCAGTACTTC
clone_size: -; j_call: TRBJ1-1; cdr3_length: 14; d_call: -; v_call: TRBV5-1; cdr3_aa: CASSTRTGFAEAFF; cdr3_nt: TGCGCCAGCAGCACCCGAACAGGGTTCGCTGAAGCTTTCTTT
clone_size: -; j_call: TRBJ2-1; cdr3_length: 15; d_call: -; v_call: TRBV6-5; cdr3_aa: CALTGETSSYNEQFF; cdr3_nt: TGTGCCTTGACTGGGGAAACTAGCTCCTACAATGAGCAGTTCTTC
clone_size: -; j_call: TRBJ2-1; cdr3_length: 15; d_call: TRBD2; v_call: TRBV7-6; cdr3_aa: CASSSLAGGPDEQFF; cdr3_nt: TGTGCTAGCAGCTCTCTAGCGGGAGGGCCAGATGAGCAGTTCTTC
clone_size: once; j_call: TRBJ2-3; cdr3_length: 14; d_call: -; v_call: TRBV20-1; cdr3_aa: CSARVGQGTGELYF; cdr3_nt: -
clone_size: -; j_call: TRBJ2-5; cdr3_length: 15; d_call: TRBD2; v_call: TRBV7-3; cdr3_aa: CASSFSAGAGETQYF; cdr3_nt: TGTGCCAGCAGCTTCTCGGCGGGAGCGGGGGAGACCCAGTACTTC
clone_size: few; j_call: TRBJ2-3; cdr3_length: 13; d_call: -; v_call: TRBV28; cdr3_aa: CASIDSSTDTQYF; cdr3_nt: TGTGCCAGCATCGACAGTAGCACAGATACGCAGTATTTT
clone_size: -; j_call: TRBJ2-7; cdr3_length: 15; d_call: -; v_call: TRBV14; cdr3_aa: CASSQEKRGPYEQYF; cdr3_nt: TGTGCCAGCAGCCAAGAAAAACGGGGTCCCTACGAGCAGTACTTC
clone_size: many; j_call: TRBJ2-7; cdr3_length: 14; d_call: -; v_call: TRBV6-1; cdr3_aa: CATLTPDRAYEQYF; cdr3_nt: TGTGCTACCCTTACTCCGGACAGAGCCTACGAGCAGTACTTC
clone_size: -; j_call: TRBJ2-3; cdr3_length: 17; d_call: TRBD1; v_call: TRBV18; cdr3_aa: CASSPNGQGGTVDTQYF; cdr3_nt: TGTGCCAGCTCACCAAACGGACAGGGAGGTACGGTAGATACGCAGTATTTT
clone_size: -; j_call: TRBJ1-1; cdr3_length: 14; d_call: -; v_call: TRBV5-1; cdr3_aa: CASSLFGVNTEAFF; cdr3_nt: TGCGCCAGCAGCTTGTTTGGAGTGAACACTGAAGCTTTCTTT
clone_size: -; j_call: TRBJ2-6; cdr3_length: 17; d_call: -; v_call: TRBV7-8; cdr3_aa: CASSLAGGGPGANVLTF; cdr3_nt: TGTGCCAGCAGCTTAGCGGGTGGAGGGCCTGGGGCCAACGTCCTGACTTTC
clone_size: medium-sized; j_call: TRBJ2-1; cdr3_length: 16; d_call: TRBD1; v_call: TRBV11-2; cdr3_aa: CASSPGQGIANNEQFF; cdr3_nt: TGTGCCAGCAGCCCAGGACAGGGGATTGCAAACAATGAGCAGTTCTTC
clone_size: -; j_call: TRBJ2-3; cdr3_length: 16; d_call: TRBD2; v_call: TRBV7-6; cdr3_aa: CASSLASGGGTDTQYF; cdr3_nt: TGTGCCAGCAGCTTAGCCAGCGGGGGTGGTACAGATACGCAGTATTTT
clone_size: few; j_call: TRBJ2-1; cdr3_length: 12; d_call: -; v_call: TRBV2; cdr3_aa: CASSGTNNEQFF; cdr3_nt: TGTGCCAGCAGCGGGACCAACAATGAGCAGTTCTTC
clone_size: once; j_call: TRBJ2-3; cdr3_length: 13; d_call: -; v_call: TRBV7-2; cdr3_aa: CASSGQTQETQYF; cdr3_nt: TGTGCCAGCAGCGGACAGACACAAGAGACCCAGTACTTT
clone_size: -; j_call: TRBJ2-5; cdr3_length: 14; d_call: -; v_call: TRBV11-3; cdr3_aa: CASSLGMGGETQYF; cdr3_nt: TGTGCCAGCAGCTTAGGAATGGGCGGAGAGACCCAGTACTTC
clone_size: -; j_call: TRBJ2-1; cdr3_length: 13; d_call: -; v_call: TRBV7-3; cdr3_aa: CASSLLLGQEQFF; cdr3_nt: TGTGCCAGCAGCTTATTGTTGGGGCAGGAGCAGTTCTTC
clone_size: many; j_call: TRBJ1-4; cdr3_length: 15; d_call: TRBD1; v_call: TRBV11-3; cdr3_aa: CASSFHRGRNEKLFF; cdr3_nt: TGTGCCAGCAGTTTCCACAGGGGGCGAAATGAAAAACTGTTTTTT
clone_size: -; j_call: TRBJ2-3; cdr3_length: 14; d_call: -; v_call: TRBV20-1; cdr3_aa: CSARVDPSTDTQYF; cdr3_nt: TGCAGTGCTAGAGTAGATCCTAGCACAGATACGCAGTATTTT
clone_size: -; j_call: TRBJ2-5; cdr3_length: 15; d_call: -; v_call: TRBV6-1; cdr3_aa: CASSEAAGIQETQYF; cdr3_nt: TGTGCCAGCAGTGAAGCTGCGGGAATACAAGAGACCCAGTACTTC
clone_size: once; j_call: TRBJ2-1; cdr3_length: 16; d_call: TRBD2; v_call: TRBV7-8; cdr3_aa: CASSLTTLRSGGEQFF; cdr3_nt: TGTGCCAGCAGCTTAACAACACTAAGGAGCGGGGGGGAGCAGTTCTTC
clone_size: medium-sized; j_call: TRBJ2-7; cdr3_length: 16; d_call: TRBD1; v_call: TRBV7-6; cdr3_aa: CASSSDRESGYNEQYF; cdr3_nt: TGTGCCAGCAGCTCGGACAGGGAATCTGGCTACAATGAGCAGTACTTC
clone_size: -; j_call: TRBJ2-7; cdr3_length: 16; d_call: -; v_call: TRBV4-3; cdr3_aa: CASSSSRRQGTSPLHF; cdr3_nt: TGCGCCAGCAGCTCATCTCGCCGGCAGGGAACCTCACCCCTCCACTTC
clone_size: medium-sized; j_call: TRBJ2-2; cdr3_length: 14; d_call: -; v_call: TRBV7-2; cdr3_aa: CASSSYSRTGELFF; cdr3_nt: TGTGCCAGCAGCTCATACAGCCGCACCGGGGAGCTGTTTTTT
clone_size: -; j_call: TRBJ2-3; cdr3_length: 16; d_call: TRBD2; v_call: TRBV10-2; cdr3_aa: CASSWSGTSVPDTQYF; cdr3_nt: TGCGCCAGCAGTTGGTCCGGGACTAGCGTCCCAGATACGCAGTATTTT
clone_size: once; j_call: TRBJ2-1; cdr3_length: 14; d_call: -; v_call: TRBV28; cdr3_aa: CASSLPGDYNEQFF; cdr3_nt: TGTGCCAGCAGTTTGCCAGGGGACTACAATGAGCAGTTCTTC
clone_size: -; j_call: TRBJ2-1; cdr3_length: 14; d_call: -; v_call: TRBV2; cdr3_aa: CASRSEAVLREQFF; cdr3_nt: TGTGCCAGCAGATCCGAGGCTGTGTTGCGTGAGCAGTTCTTC
clone_size: -; j_call: TRBJ2-5; cdr3_length: 12; d_call: -; v_call: TRBV7-3; cdr3_aa: CASSSIGETQYF; cdr3_nt: TGTGCCAGCAGCTCCATCGGGGAGACCCAGTACTTC
clone_size: -; j_call: TRBJ2-6; cdr3_length: 15; d_call: -; v_call: TRBV7-3; cdr3_aa: CASSPALSGANVLTF; cdr3_nt: TGTGCCAGCAGCCCCGCCCTCTCTGGGGCCAACGTCCTGACTTTC
clone_size: -; j_call: TRBJ2-3; cdr3_length: 15; d_call: -; v_call: TRBV7-3; cdr3_aa: CASSHWAGSTDTQYF; cdr3_nt: TGTGCCAGCAGCCATTGGGCGGGTAGCACAGATACGCAGTATTTT
clone_size: many; j_call: TRBJ2-5; cdr3_length: 13; d_call: TRBD2; v_call: TRBV12-3/TRBV12-4; cdr3_aa: CASRRGPGGEQYF; cdr3_nt: TGTGCCAGCAGACGAGGTCCGGGGGGAGAGCAGTACTTC
clone_size: -; j_call: TRBJ2-7; cdr3_length: 14; d_call: -; v_call: TRBV7-2; cdr3_aa: CASSPYTQTYEQYF; cdr3_nt: TGTGCCAGCAGCCCCTACACGCAAACCTACGAGCAGTACTTC
clone_size: -; j_call: TRBJ1-1; cdr3_length: 15; d_call: -; v_call: TRBV7-6; cdr3_aa: CASSLGGGWGTEAFF; cdr3_nt: TGTGCCAGCAGCTTAGGGGGGGGTTGGGGCACTGAAGCTTTCTTT
clone_size: -; j_call: TRBJ2-7; cdr3_length: 15; d_call: TRBD1; v_call: TRBV6-2/TRBV6-3; cdr3_aa: CASREGDRGSYEQYF; cdr3_nt: TGTGCCAGCAGGGAAGGAGACAGGGGATCCTACGAGCAGTACTTC
clone_size: medium-sized; j_call: TRBJ1-5; cdr3_length: 14; d_call: -; v_call: TRBV7-2; cdr3_aa: CASSLVGLGEPQHF; cdr3_nt: TGTGCCAGCAGCTTAGTAGGCCTGGGCGAGCCCCAGCATTTT